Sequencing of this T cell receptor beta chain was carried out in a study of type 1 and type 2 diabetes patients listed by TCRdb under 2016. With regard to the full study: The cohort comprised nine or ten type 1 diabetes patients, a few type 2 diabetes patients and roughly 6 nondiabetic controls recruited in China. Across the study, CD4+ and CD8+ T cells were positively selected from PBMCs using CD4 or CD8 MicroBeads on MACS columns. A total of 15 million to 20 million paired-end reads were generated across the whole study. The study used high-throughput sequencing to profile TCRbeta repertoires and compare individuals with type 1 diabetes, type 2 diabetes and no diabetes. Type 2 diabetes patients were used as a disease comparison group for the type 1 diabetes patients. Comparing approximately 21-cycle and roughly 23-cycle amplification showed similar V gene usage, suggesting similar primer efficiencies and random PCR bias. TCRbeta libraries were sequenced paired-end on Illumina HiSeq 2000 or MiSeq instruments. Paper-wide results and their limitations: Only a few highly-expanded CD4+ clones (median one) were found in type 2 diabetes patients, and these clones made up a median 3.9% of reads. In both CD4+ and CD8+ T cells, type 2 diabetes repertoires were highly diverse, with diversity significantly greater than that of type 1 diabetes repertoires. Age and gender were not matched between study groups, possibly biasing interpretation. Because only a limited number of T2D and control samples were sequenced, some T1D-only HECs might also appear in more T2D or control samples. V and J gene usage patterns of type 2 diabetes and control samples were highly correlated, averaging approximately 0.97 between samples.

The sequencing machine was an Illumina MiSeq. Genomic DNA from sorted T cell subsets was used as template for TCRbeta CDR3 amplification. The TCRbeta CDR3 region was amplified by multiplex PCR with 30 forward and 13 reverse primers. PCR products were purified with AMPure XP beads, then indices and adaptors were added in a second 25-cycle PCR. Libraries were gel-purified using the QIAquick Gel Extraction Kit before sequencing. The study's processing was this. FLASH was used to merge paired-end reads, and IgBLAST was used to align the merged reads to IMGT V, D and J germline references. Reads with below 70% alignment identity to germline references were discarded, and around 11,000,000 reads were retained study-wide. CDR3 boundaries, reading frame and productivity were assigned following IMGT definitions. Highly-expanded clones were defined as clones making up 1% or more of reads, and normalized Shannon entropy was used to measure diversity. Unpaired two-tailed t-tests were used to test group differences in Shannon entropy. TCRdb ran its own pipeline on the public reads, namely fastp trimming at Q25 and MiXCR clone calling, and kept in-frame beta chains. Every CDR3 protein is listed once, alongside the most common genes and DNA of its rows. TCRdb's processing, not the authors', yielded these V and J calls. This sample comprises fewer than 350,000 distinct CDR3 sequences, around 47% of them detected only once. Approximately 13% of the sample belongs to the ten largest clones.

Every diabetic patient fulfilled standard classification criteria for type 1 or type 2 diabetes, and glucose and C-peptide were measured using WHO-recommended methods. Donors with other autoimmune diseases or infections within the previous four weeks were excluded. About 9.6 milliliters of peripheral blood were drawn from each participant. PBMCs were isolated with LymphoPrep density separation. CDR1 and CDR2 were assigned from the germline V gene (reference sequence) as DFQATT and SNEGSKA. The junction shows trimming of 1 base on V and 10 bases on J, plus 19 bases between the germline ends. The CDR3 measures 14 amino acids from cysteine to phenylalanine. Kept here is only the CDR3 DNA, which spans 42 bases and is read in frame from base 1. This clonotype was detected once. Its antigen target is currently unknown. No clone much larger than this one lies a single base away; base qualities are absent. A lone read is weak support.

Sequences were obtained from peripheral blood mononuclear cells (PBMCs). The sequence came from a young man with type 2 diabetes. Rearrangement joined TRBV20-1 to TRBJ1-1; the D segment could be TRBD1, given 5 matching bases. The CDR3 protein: CSARVMPGPLGAFF. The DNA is TGCAGTGCTAGAGTAATGCCAGGGCCCCTCGGAGCTTTCTTT.